These 21 T cell receptor beta chains were sequenced from one sample in a study of glioma-infiltrating T cells after dendritic cell vaccination. TCRdb keeps only in-frame clones here, not all; method: immunoSEQ multiplex PCR. The sample yields roughly 98,000 clones, 85% to 90% seen once. This sample comprised blood, obtained before dendritic cell vaccination. These receptors all stem from a human donor with glioblastoma.

The chain carries TRBV10-1 and TRBJ2-3, with 15 bases aligning to TRBD2. The CDR3 consists of 17 residues. Per the germline V gene, CDR1 is WNHNN and CDR2 is SYGVQD (reference sequence). J was trimmed by 13 bases and V by 4 bases; bases with no gene match: 15. In DNA form, the CDR3 reads TGCGCCAGCAGTGCCGCGGGGGGACTAGCGGGGGGAAACGGTAAGTATTTT. It codes for CASSAAGGLAGGNGKYF.

The chain has TRBV29-1 and TRBJ2-2; TRBD2 is a possible D gene (7 bases). Trimming removed 7 bases from V and 3 bases from J, with 18 bases in between. Germline V CDR1 and CDR2: SQVTM, ANQGSEA. The CDR3 is made up of 15 amino acids. CDR3 residues: CSALRGALDTGELFF. The CDR3 nucleotides are TGCAGCGCCCTTCGGGGGGCGCTGGACACCGGGGAGCTGTTTTTT.

This chain joins TRBV7-6 and TRBJ2-6, with D perhaps TRBD1 (5 bases). V was trimmed by 5 bases and J by 0 bases, leaving 17 bases between them. The CDR3 runs 18 residues. In germline, CDR1 is SGHVS, CDR2 FNYEAQ. The CDR3 DNA is TGTGCCAGCAGCCTAGACCCGACAGTTAGCTCTGGGGCCAACGTCCTGACTTTC. Encoded protein: CASSLDPTVSSGANVLTF.

This clone appeared once. V usage is TRBV7-3 and J usage is TRBJ2-5; 9 bases agree with TRBD1. The germline CDR1 and CDR2 sequences are SGHTA and FQGTGA. CDR3 length: 15 amino acids. The ends lost 2 bases at V and 0 bases at J; junction bases unmatched: 1. The CDR3 sequence: CASSLGDRDQETQYF. In DNA, the CDR3 is TGTGCCAGCAGCTTAGGGGACAGGGACCAAGAGACCCAGTACTTC. The full variable domain, rest sourced from reference TRBV7-3 and TRBJ2-5, is GAGVSQTPSNKVTEKGKYVELRCDPISGHTALYWYRQSLGQGPEFLIYFQGTGAADDSGLPNDRFFAVRPEGSVSTLKIQRTERGDSAVYLCASSLGDRDQETQYFGPGTRLLVL.

The J gene is TRBJ2-7, the V gene TRBV30; TRBD1 is a possible D gene (5 bases). The V and J ends lost 2 bases and 0 bases respectively, with 14 bases between them. There are 15 residues in the CDR3. Germline V gene lookup returns CDR1 GTSNPN and CDR2 SVGIG (reference sequence). CDR3: CAWSPGQGRSYEQYF. The DNA for the CDR3 is TGTGCCTGGAGTCCAGGGCAGGGCCGCTCCTACGAGCAGTACTTC.

The V call is TRBV6-5, the J call TRBJ2-3; a weak D match, TRBD2 (5 bases). Germline V gene data show CDR1 as MNHEY and CDR2 as SVGAGI. Deletions cut 5 bases from V and 2 bases from J, with 14 bases between. The CDR3 is 15 residues long. The CDR3 sequence: CASSPGVIFTDTQYF. The CDR3 DNA is TGTGCCAGCAGTCCCGGGGTCATTTTCACAGATACGCAGTATTTT.

There are many counts of this clone. The chain combines TRBV14 with TRBJ2-7, with 7 bases lining up with TRBD1. There are 15 residues in the CDR3. Germline CDR1 SGHDN, CDR2 FVKESK. V was pared by 3 bases and J by 6 bases, with 11 bases of the junction left unmatched. The CDR3 reads CASSHETTGKVEQYF. The CDR3 nucleotides read TGTGCCAGCAGCCATGAGACGACAGGGAAGGTCGAGCAGTACTTC.

The rearrangement joins TRBV6-4 to TRBJ1-5; perhaps TRBD1 as D (5 bases). The germline V and J ends were trimmed by 3 bases and 6 bases, with 9 bases remaining between them. This CDR3 region has 13 residues. Germline CDR1 is MRHNA and CDR2 is SNTAGT. CDR3 in amino acids: CASSEGVGQPQHF. DNA of the CDR3: TGTGCCAGCAGTGAAGGGGTGGGTCAGCCCCAGCATTTT.

V and J are TRBV7-8 and TRBJ1-1; D is unresolved. V was cut by 2 bases and J by 0 bases, with 10 bases left in between. Looked up from germline, CDR1 is SGHVS and CDR2 is FQNEAQ. CDR3 length: 15 amino acids. The CDR3 region is CASSLWASMNTEAFF. The CDR3 DNA is TGTGCCAGCAGCTTATGGGCCAGCATGAACACTGAAGCTTTCTTT.

Note on this clone: One junction end disagrees with the germline gene, perhaps due to a read error. The rearrangement links TRBV28 to TRBJ2-7; 12 nucleotides agree with TRBD1. In germline, CDR1 is MDHEN, CDR2 SYDVKM. The CDR3 loop spans 15 amino acids. The CDR3 nucleotides read TGTGCCAGCAGTCTATGGGACAGGGGGCATTACGAGCAGTACTTC. Its translation is CASSLWDRGHYEQYF.

Written as DNA, the CDR3 is TGTGCCAGCGGTAGCGGGAGTTACGAGCAGTACTTC. It yields the protein CASGSGSYEQYF. The chain uses TRBV9 and TRBJ2-7; 9 nucleotides match TRBD2. V dropped 7 bases and J dropped 4; count of bases not matched to a gene: 3. The CDR3 totals 12 residues. The germline CDR1 and CDR2 sequences are SGDLS and YYNGEE.

This rearrangement joins TRBV2 to TRBJ1-1; TRBD1 aligns across 7 bases. Per germline, CDR1 SNHLY and CDR2 FYNNEI. The CDR3 has 13 residues. After removal of 5 bases from V and 4 bases from J, the junction contained 4 bases not matched to a gene. The CDR3 DNA reads as TGTGCCAGCAGTACAACAGGGGTCACTGAAGCTTTCTTT. Protein: CASSTTGVTEAFF.

The chain employs TRBV9 and TRBJ1-2; a possible D gene is TRBD1 (6 bases). The germline gives CDR1 SGDLS, CDR2 YYNGEE. This CDR3 has 15 residues. V was cut by 3 bases and J by 1 base, with 13 bases left in between. The CDR3 reads CASSEGGGDNYGYTF. CDR3 nucleotides: TGTGCCAGCAGCGAGGGAGGGGGAGATAACTATGGCTACACCTTC.

This rearrangement joins TRBV6-4 to TRBJ2-3; 11 bases align to TRBD2. V lost 3 bases, J lost 4 bases, and 3 bases stayed unmatched. The CDR3 is made up of 15 amino acids. The V gene's germline CDR1 is MRHNA and CDR2 SNTAGT. Written as DNA, the CDR3 is TGTGCCAGCAGTGATAGCGGGGGGGCCGCAGATACGCAGTATTTT. It encodes CASSDSGGAADTQYF.

The rearrangement links TRBV15 to TRBJ2-7, with 9 nucleotides matching TRBD2. The CDR3 is 14 amino acids. V was pared by 8 bases and J by 3 bases, with 8 bases of the junction left unmatched. The germline CDR1 and CDR2 sequences are LNHNV and YYDKDF (reference sequence). CDR3 amino acids: CATSPAGGRYEQYF. DNA for the CDR3: TGTGCCACCTCCCCAGCGGGAGGCCGCTACGAGCAGTACTTC.

This sequence joins TRBV15 and TRBJ2-7; 9 nucleotides line up with TRBD1. From germline, CDR1 is LNHNV and CDR2 YYDKDF (reference sequence). V dropped 5 bases and J dropped 1; count of bases not matched to a gene: 3. The CDR3 loop spans 14 amino acids. CDR3 DNA: TGTGCCACCAGCCGACAGGGGGGGTCCTACGAGCAGTACTTC. Amino acids: CATSRQGGSYEQYF.

V and J are TRBV27 and TRBJ2-7; D gene unclear. Germline assignment: CDR1 MNHEY and CDR2 SMNVEV (reference sequence). V lost 2 bases to trimming and J lost 1 base, with 15 bases between them. The CDR3 is 16 amino acids. CDR3 nucleotides: TGTGCCAGCAGTTTAAGGTTTACGGAGCATTCCTACGAGCAGTACTTC. This encodes CASSLRFTEHSYEQYF.

V gene TRBV9 combines with J gene TRBJ1-6; possibly TRBD1 for D (6 bases). Germline CDR1 is SGDLS and CDR2 is YYNGEE. V lost 3 bases, J lost 4 bases, and 17 bases lay in between. The CDR3 spans 17 residues. CDR3 amino acids: CASSADGQGSYNSPLHF. DNA for the CDR3: TGTGCCAGCAGCGCCGACGGGCAGGGGAGTTATAATTCACCCCTCCACTTT. Filled out from reference TRBV9 and TRBJ1-6, the complete variable domain reads DSGVTQTPKHLITATGQRVTLRCSPRSGDLSVYWYQQSLDQGLQFLIQYYNGEERAKGNILERFSAQQFPDLHSELNLSSLELGDSALYFCASSADGQGSYNSPLHFGNGTRLTVT.

The V gene is TRBV18, the J gene TRBJ1-2; D is perhaps TRBD1 (6 bases). Trimming removed 0 bases at V and 2 bases at J, with 7 bases between. Germline V CDR1 and CDR2: KGHSH, LQKENI. The CDR3 is 14 residues long. CDR3 sequence (DNA): TGTGCCAGCTCACCACCCGACAGGAACTATGGCTACACCTTC. Amino acid sequence: CASSPPDRNYGYTF.

Only a few counts were recorded for this clone. The chain has TRBV18 and TRBJ2-7, with a tentative D call TRBD1 (6 bases). The germline V gene encodes CDR1 KGHSH and CDR2 LQKENI. V lost 4 bases, J lost 2 bases, and 12 bases lay in between. The CDR3 extends over 14 amino acids. CDR3 in DNA: TGTGCCAGCTCACGGGACACACTAACCTACGAGCAGTACTTC. Its translation is CASSRDTLTYEQYF.

The DNA of the CDR3 is TGTGCCAGCAGACTTTGGCGAGTAGCGGGAGTGGAGACCCAGTACTTC. Translating it yields CASRLWRVAGVETQYF. The chain recombines TRBV28 with TRBJ2-5; 9 bases match TRBD2. Trimming at V came to 6 bases and at J to 5 bases, leaving 13 bases not matched to a gene. In germline, CDR1 is MDHEN, CDR2 SYDVKM. The CDR3 totals 16 residues.